This TCR beta chain emerged from a study of CD8 T cells in ankylosing spondylitis. Findings and caveats of the study: According to the report, clones linked to the disease were significantly enriched in matched synovial fluid samples taken from ankylosing spondylitis patients. Disease-associated clonotypes exhibited CD8+ identity and were relatively infrequent in peripheral blood. A TCR beta motif made of several highly homologous variants seemed typical of ankylosing spondylitis blood.

On this clonotype: Its matching antigen is unknown.

Quantitative barcoded 5'-RACE was used to prepare TCR beta libraries. One entry per CDR3 protein, called by TCRdb with MiXCR from the 5' RACE reads. The data contain more than 300,000 distinct CDR3 sequences, approximately 8% of them singletons. The sequenced sample consisted of blood, either unsorted or a sorted T cell fraction (not recorded which). The receptor's source is a male donor with ankylosing spondylitis.

The CDR3 reads CASTTDTPRPQHF. CDR3 bases: TGTGCCAGCACAACCGACACCCCGCGGCCCCAGCATTTT. The chain employs TRBV6-6 and TRBJ1-5, with unresolved D. The germline V and J ends were trimmed by 7 bases and 9 bases, with 16 bases remaining between them. The CDR3 covers 13 residues. From germline, CDR1 is MNHNY and CDR2 SVGAGI (reference sequence).